Following are 18 T cell receptor beta chains from one sample sequenced in a study of blood T cell repertoires in COVID-19. Clones were sequenced by immunoSEQ multiplex PCR, and TCRdb holds only the in-frame ones, with some missing. The table lists some 200,000 clones, roughly 84% of them singletons. Sequencing input: peripheral blood. Every receptor here comes from a human donor in a cohort sampled during active COVID-19.

V usage is TRBV11-2 and J usage is TRBJ2-3, with D possibly TRBD2 on 5 matching bases. With 6 bases removed from V and 7 bases from J, the gap between germline ends came to 14 bases. Germline CDR1 is SGHAT and CDR2 is FQNNGV. The CDR3 runs 13 residues. The DNA of the CDR3 is TGTGCCAGCAGTCTACATCCGGGGAATACGCAGTATTTT. Its protein product is CASSLHPGNTQYF.

This rearrangement joins TRBV6-4 to TRBJ2-5; D ambiguous. Germline CDR1 and CDR2: MRHNA and SNTAGT. The V end lost 3 bases, the J end lost 2 bases, and 13 bases lay between the germline ends. This CDR3 is 15 amino acids long. The CDR3 loop is CASSEYPGRQETQYF. CDR3 in DNA: TGTGCCAGCAGTGAGTACCCGGGTCGTCAAGAGACCCAGTACTTC.

The V gene is TRBV7-8, the J gene TRBJ2-1, with 10 positions matching TRBD2. CDR3 length equals 15 residues. The ends lost 5 bases at V and 3 bases at J; junction bases unmatched: 4. The V gene's germline CDR1 is SGHVS and CDR2 FQNEAQ. This CDR3 reads CASSRSGRVYNEQFF. The CDR3 nucleotides read TGTGCCAGCAGCCGAAGCGGGAGGGTCTACAATGAGCAGTTCTTC.

The V call is TRBV18, the J call TRBJ2-2, with D unclear. Trimming pared 5 bases from V and 6 bases from J, leaving 22 bases between. The germline V gene encodes CDR1 KGHSH and CDR2 LQKENI. This CDR3 is 17 amino acids long. The CDR3 is CASSANIVSDRAGELFF. The CDR3 region has the DNA TGTGCCAGCTCAGCCAATATCGTTAGTGATAGAGCCGGGGAGCTGTTTTTT.

The gene calls are TRBV19 and TRBJ2-1; possibly TRBD2 for D (6 bases). Germline assignment: CDR1 LNHDA and CDR2 SQIVND (reference sequence). Trimming stripped 0 bases from V and 0 bases from J, with 15 bases between. The CDR3 runs to 18 residues. CDR3 loop: CASSIDLLGGSSYNEQFF. DNA of the CDR3: TGTGCCAGTAGTATAGATCTATTGGGGGGAAGCTCCTACAATGAGCAGTTCTTC.

The gene calls are TRBV23-1 and TRBJ2-1; 10 positions match TRBD2. TRBV23-1 is known as an ORF, though its function is uncertain. The V and J ends lost 1 base and 5 bases, in that order; junction bases with no gene match: 5. The CDR3 loop spans 16 amino acids. CDR3 sequence (DNA): TGCGCCAGCAGTCAATTCGACGGACTAGCGGACAATGAGCAGTTCTTC. Amino acids: CASSQFDGLADNEQFF.

This rearrangement joins TRBV6-5 to TRBJ1-4; possible D gene TRBD1, 5 bases. The V end was cut by 7 bases, the J end by 4 bases, with 10 bases between. The germline CDR1 and CDR2 sequences are MNHEY and SVGAGI. The CDR3 length is 13 residues. Here the CDR3 reads CASTRDFNEKLFF. The CDR3 DNA reads as TGTGCCAGCACCAGGGATTTTAATGAAAAACTGTTTTTT.

V and J are TRBV5-1 and TRBJ1-2; TRBD1 might be the D (5 bases). V was clipped by 4 bases and J by 2 bases, with 9 bases between them. The CDR3 extends over 13 amino acids. The V gene's germline CDR1 is SGHRS and CDR2 YFSETQ. CDR3 DNA: TGCGCCAGCAGCACGGACATCAACTATGGCTACACCTTC. This codes for CASSTDINYGYTF.

This clone was recorded once. The gene calls are TRBV7-8 and TRBJ2-1, with 8 bases lining up with TRBD2. This CDR3 region has 16 residues. The junction had 6 bases not matched to a gene; V was cut back by 4 bases and J by 1 base. Germline V gene sequence: CDR1 SGHVS, CDR2 FQNEAQ. This chain's CDR3 is CASSSLAGRSYNEQFF. The CDR3 region has the DNA TGTGCCAGCAGCTCGTTAGCGGGACGGTCCTACAATGAGCAGTTCTTC.

The V call is TRBV6-2 or TRBV6-3, the J call TRBJ1-1; D not certain. V gave up 0 bases and J gave up 4 bases, with 15 bases separating them. Germline V gene data show CDR1 as MNHEY and CDR2 as SVGEGT. CDR3 length: 16 amino acids. The CDR3 DNA reads TGTGCCAGCAGTTACTCAGGCGGCGCCCGTCGCACTGAAGCTTTCTTT. This codes for CASSYSGGARRTEAFF.

CDR3 loop: CASSPRGRRTDTQYF. Written as DNA, the CDR3 is TGTGCCAGCAGCCCGAGGGGGCGACGCACAGATACGCAGTATTTT. V is TRBV3-1 (or the pseudogene TRBV3-2) and J is TRBJ2-3, with 7 nucleotides matching TRBD1. This CDR3 contains 15 residues. V was pared by 4 bases and J by 1 base, with 5 bases of the junction left unmatched. Germline loops: CDR1 LGHDT, CDR2 YNNKEL (reference sequence).

The chain is built from TRBV5-1 and TRBJ1-6; D remains unclear. This CDR3 is 19 amino acids long. Trimming took 1 base from V and 0 from J, leaving 17 bases between them. The V gene's germline CDR1 is SGHRS and CDR2 YFSETQ. CDR3 sequence reads: CASSLNRRESSSYNSPLHF. As DNA, the CDR3 is TGCGCCAGCAGCTTGAACCGGCGGGAAAGTAGCTCCTATAATTCACCCCTCCACTTT.

The chain recombines TRBV4-1 with TRBJ1-5; a weak D match, TRBD1 (5 bases). The length of the CDR3 is 17 residues. V lost 2 bases and J 11 bases, leaving 25 bases between the germline ends. Germline V gene data show CDR1 as MGHRA and CDR2 as YSYEKL. CDR3 DNA sequence: TGCGCCAGCAGCCAATCCCAAGCAGGGCTGGTCCTTTCAGCCCAGCATTTT. It encodes CASSQSQAGLVLSAQHF.

The chain employs TRBV27 and TRBJ1-5; D not resolved. The V end was cut by 7 bases, the J end by 1 base, with 11 bases between. This CDR3 comprises 14 residues. CDR1 is MNHEY, CDR2 SMNVEV, per germline (reference sequence). The CDR3 DNA sequence: TGTGCCAGCAATCAGGTCGGAAGCAATCAGCCCCAGCATTTT. It translates to CASNQVGSNQPQHF.

V and J are TRBV29-1 and TRBJ2-1; 13 bases map to TRBD2. CDR3 length equals 15 residues. Trimming took 4 bases from V and 7 from J; bases not matched to a gene: 7. CDR1 SQVTM and CDR2 ANQGSEA come from the germline V gene. CDR3 sequence: CSVGTSGSLQNEQFF. CDR3 bases: TGCAGCGTTGGGACTAGCGGGAGCTTACAGAATGAGCAGTTCTTC.

Regarding this clone: Within the sample, other DNA sequences also encode this same CDR3. The chain employs TRBV6-5 and TRBJ1-2; TRBD1 might be the D (6 bases). Germline CDR1 is MNHEY and CDR2 is SVGAGI. Trimming took 3 bases from V and 4 from J, leaving 12 bases between them. The length of the CDR3 is 14 residues. This CDR3 reads CASSYSGGSYGYTF. The CDR3 DNA is TGTGCCAGCAGTTATTCTGGGGGCAGCTATGGCTACACCTTC.

This rearrangement joins TRBV5-1 to TRBJ2-1, with a weak D call TRBD2 (6 bases). Germline V gives CDR1 SGHRS, CDR2 YFSETQ. The CDR3 runs to 15 residues. Trimming left V 4 bases short and J 2 bases short, with 13 bases between. The CDR3 DNA reads TGCGCCAGCAGCAAATCGGGAGCCCCCTACAATGAGCAGTTCTTC. Its translation: CASSKSGAPYNEQFF.

V and J are TRBV27 and TRBJ2-7; 11 positions agree with TRBD1. Germline CDR1 is MNHEY and CDR2 is SMNVEV (reference sequence). The junction had 6 bases not matched to a gene; V was cut back by 5 bases and J by 3 bases. This CDR3 has 15 amino acids. This CDR3 is CASSPGTGGGYEQYF. DNA of the CDR3: TGTGCCAGCAGTCCAGGGACAGGGGGAGGCTACGAGCAGTACTTC.